A selection of T cell receptor beta chains follows, all from one sample in a study of blood T cell repertoires in COVID-19. Sequencing was performed with immunoSEQ multiplex PCR; in TCRdb, only in-frame clones are kept and a portion is missing. The sample lists over 350,000 clones; roughly nine tenths were seen once. Sequenced: PBMCs or T cells enriched from blood (not recorded which). The receptor source for this set is a woman between 40 and 55 years old who had been exposed to COVID-19. CDR3s include the opening cysteine and the closing phenylalanine or tryptophan. The order of the fields is clone size, V gene, J gene, D gene, CDR3 protein, CDR3 DNA. D genes are given only for firm matches. Clone size appears in some rows only: once, few, many, or a class for an expanded clone.

>.|TRBV7-2|TRBJ1-6|TRBD1
CASSPRTGDSPLHF
TGTGCCAGCAGCCCCAGGACAGGGGATTCACCCCTCCACTTT
>.|TRBV27|TRBJ1-1|.
CASSSRVATEAFF
TGTGCCAGCAGTTCCAGGGTAGCCACTGAAGCTTTCTTT
>once|TRBV2|TRBJ1-5|.
CASSVPGEGMLNQPQHF
TGTGCCAGCAGTGTTCCAGGCGAGGGTATGCTCAATCAGCCCCAGCATTTT
>.|TRBV2|TRBJ1-1|.
CASSVTGQVEAFF
TGTGCCAGCAGTGTCACAGGGCAGGTTGAAGCTTTCTTT
>.|TRBV7-9|TRBJ2-4|.
CASSLGLAKNIQYF
TGTGCCAGCAGCCTGGGACTGGCCAAAAACATTCAGTACTTC
>.|TRBV5-1|TRBJ1-1|TRBD1
CASSFTGAMNTEAFF
TGCGCCAGCAGCTTTACAGGGGCAATGAACACTGAAGCTTTCTTT
>.|TRBV12-3/TRBV12-4|TRBJ1-5|.
CASSFEWNQPQHF
TGTGCCAGCAGTTTTGAGTGGAATCAGCCCCAGCATTTT
>.|TRBV7-9|TRBJ1-6|.
CASSGAGGNSPLHF
TGTGCCAGCAGCGGGGCGGGGGGTAATTCACCCCTCCACTTT
>.|TRBV9|TRBJ1-3|TRBD1
CASSINQGVGNTIYF
TGTGCCAGCAGCATCAACCAGGGGGTTGGAAACACCATATATTTT
>.|TRBV7-9|TRBJ1-2|.
CASSLVVPVTFGYTF
TGTGCCAGCAGCTTAGTGGTCCCAGTTACCTTTGGCTACACCTTC
>.|TRBV5-8|TRBJ1-5|.
CASRIQESGGNQPQHF
TGTGCCAGCAGGATCCAAGAGTCCGGGGGCAATCAGCCCCAGCATTTT
>.|TRBV14|TRBJ1-4|.
CASSPGGGKLFF
TGTGCCAGCAGCCCCGGGGGAGGAAAACTGTTTTTT
>.|TRBV19|TRBJ1-2|.
CASSIGGQNYGYTF
TGTGCCAGTAGTATCGGGGGTCAGAACTATGGCTACACCTTC
>.|TRBV7-2|TRBJ1-3|TRBD1
CASSPQTGGGRNTIYF
TGTGCCAGCAGCCCTCAGACAGGGGGCGGTAGAAACACCATATATTTT
>.|TRBV19|TRBJ2-7|TRBD1
CASSRLTGTEQYF
TGTGCCAGTAGTAGACTGACAGGGACCGAGCAGTACTTC
>.|TRBV29-1|TRBJ2-5|.
CSVLGTPRLNQETQYF
TGCAGCGTGTTAGGGACACCCCGGCTAAACCAAGAGACCCAGTACTTC
>.|TRBV5-1|TRBJ2-3|.
CASSLYRDKTDTQYF
TGCGCCAGCAGCTTGTACCGGGACAAGACAGATACGCAGTATTTT
>.|TRBV4-3|TRBJ1-5|TRBD1
CASSQDWGTGFDQPQHF
TGCGCCAGCAGCCAAGACTGGGGGACAGGGTTTGATCAGCCCCAGCATTTT
>.|TRBV19|TRBJ1-3|.
CASSTSSWGANTIYF
TGTGCCAGTAGTACATCCTCGTGGGGCGCGAACACCATATATTTT
>.|TRBV6-5|TRBJ1-3|.
CASSYSAVGGNTIYF
TGTGCCAGCAGTTACTCAGCGGTAGGCGGAAACACCATATATTTT
>.|TRBV20-1|TRBJ1-2|.
CSANGAFGYTF
TGCAGTGCTAATGGGGCCTTTGGCTACACCTTC
>.|TRBV11-2|TRBJ1-1|.
CASSSGSVTWMNTEAFF
TGTGCCAGCAGTTCAGGCTCGGTAACTTGGATGAACACTGAAGCTTTCTTT
>.|TRBV24-1|TRBJ2-1|TRBD2
CATSGGQGRYNEQFF
TGTGCCACCTCGGGGGGGCAGGGGAGGTACAATGAGCAGTTCTTC
>.|TRBV30|TRBJ1-5|.
CASLRQGPDQPQHF
TGTGCCTCCCTTCGGCAGGGTCCCGACCAGCCCCAGCATTTT
>.|TRBV19|TRBJ1-5|.
CASSIVAGQQPQHF
TGTGCCAGTAGTATAGTTGCGGGCCAGCAGCCCCAGCATTTT
>once|TRBV15|TRBJ2-7|TRBD2
CATSRGTSGTYEQYF
TGTGCCACCAGCAGGGGGACTAGCGGGACCTACGAGCAGTACTTC
>.|TRBV7-2|TRBJ1-1|.
CASTGVNTEAFF
TGTGCCAGCACAGGGGTGAACACTGAAGCTTTCTTT
>once|TRBV19|TRBJ1-1|.
CASSMQGNTEAFF
TGTGCCAGTAGTATGCAGGGTAACACTGAAGCTTTCTTT
>.|TRBV3-1/TRBV3-2|TRBJ1-2|.
CASSRGGQPYYGYTF
TGTGCCAGCAGCAGGGGGGGGCAGCCTTACTATGGCTACACCTTC
>once|TRBV15|TRBJ2-1|.
CATSRDPVRNEQFF
TGTGCCACCAGCAGAGATCCTGTCCGTAATGAGCAGTTCTTC
>.|TRBV19|TRBJ2-7|TRBD1
CASSMGQGRVPYEQYF
TGTGCCAGTAGTATGGGACAGGGTCGGGTCCCCTACGAGCAGTACTTC
>.|TRBV6-4|TRBJ2-2|.
CASSESGLAGELFF
TGTGCCAGCAGTGAATCTGGCCTGGCCGGGGAGCTGTTTTTT
>.|TRBV18|TRBJ1-6|.
CASSLQGAGINSPLHF
TGTGCCAGCTCACTACAGGGTGCAGGGATCAATTCACCCCTCCACTTT
>.|TRBV2|TRBJ1-2|.
CASSVGANYGYTF
TGTGCCAGCAGTGTCGGAGCTAACTATGGCTACACCTTC
>.|TRBV30|TRBJ1-6|TRBD1
CAWSRDRANSPLHF
TGTGCCTGGAGCCGAGACAGGGCAAATTCACCCCTCCACTTT
>.|TRBV10-3|TRBJ1-5|TRBD1
CAISRTGGSGNQPQHF
TGTGCCATCAGTCGGACAGGGGGCAGTGGCAATCAGCCCCAGCATTTT
>.|TRBV27|TRBJ1-5|.
CASSPSFNQPQHF
TGTGCCAGCAGCCCGAGTTTCAATCAGCCCCAGCATTTT
>few|TRBV2|TRBJ1-5|.
CASTEGGYSNQPQHF
TGTGCCAGCACCGAGGGGGGGTATAGCAATCAGCCCCAGCATTTT
>.|TRBV9|TRBJ1-2|.
CASSPLGGKGHGYTF
TGTGCCAGCAGCCCCCTAGGAGGGAAAGGCCATGGCTACACCTTC
>.|TRBV28|TRBJ2-7|.
CASSPNRVQQYF
TGTGCCAGCAGCCCCAACAGGGTACAGCAGTACTTC
>.|TRBV9|TRBJ1-1|TRBD1
CASSVGTGGTDTEAFF
TGTGCCAGCAGCGTGGGCACAGGGGGCACCGACACTGAAGCTTTCTTT
>.|TRBV29-1|TRBJ1-2|.
CSVEVGGRGGYTF
TGCAGCGTTGAAGTGGGGGGAAGGGGTGGCTACACCTTC
>.|TRBV2|TRBJ1-1|TRBD1
CAGQGLPNTEAFF
TGTGCCGGACAGGGCTTACCGAACACTGAAGCTTTCTTT
>.|TRBV7-6|TRBJ2-7|.
CASSLGPRGEQYF
TGTGCCAGCAGCTTAGGTCCCCGGGGCGAGCAGTACTTC
>.|TRBV11-3|TRBJ1-2|.
CASSPGTSVNYGYTF
TGTGCCAGCAGCCCCGGGACTTCCGTCAACTATGGCTACACCTTC
>.|TRBV7-2|TRBJ1-2|TRBD1
CASSQGGRGQGSFGDGYTF
TGTGCCAGCAGCCAGGGGGGTAGGGGACAGGGAAGCTTTGGGGATGGCTACACCTTC
>once|TRBV29-1|TRBJ2-7|TRBD1
CSGRTGAYEQYF
TGCAGCGGACGGACAGGGGCCTACGAGCAGTACTTC
>.|TRBV3-1/TRBV3-2|TRBJ1-4|.
CASRTASSSTNEKLFF
TGTGCCAGTCGGACAGCCAGTAGTTCAACTAATGAAAAACTGTTTTTT
>.|TRBV18|TRBJ1-6|.
CASSPGIPSPLHF
TGTGCCAGCTCACCGGGCATTCCTTCACCCCTCCACTTT
>.|TRBV24-1|TRBJ2-5|TRBD1
CATSGRSRDRPYQETQYF
TGTGCCACCTCCGGTAGGTCCCGGGACAGACCGTACCAAGAGACCCAGTACTTC
>.|TRBV27|TRBJ1-1|TRBD1
CASSGGQANTEAFF
TGTGCCAGCAGCGGGGGACAGGCGAACACTGAAGCTTTCTTT
>few|TRBV24-1|TRBJ2-7|.
CATSDPLRGGEQYF
TGTGCCACCAGTGATCCACTCAGGGGCGGCGAGCAGTACTTC
>.|TRBV6-5|TRBJ1-2|.
CASSRSSRGDYGYTF
TGTGCCAGCAGTCGCTCGAGCCGGGGGGACTATGGCTACACCTTC
>.|TRBV9|TRBJ2-6|.
CASSVVSRGANVLTF
TGTGCCAGCAGCGTAGTCTCTAGGGGGGCCAACGTCCTGACTTTC
>.|TRBV19|TRBJ1-5|.
CASSIAGWNQPQHF
TGTGCCAGTAGTATAGCAGGGTGGAATCAGCCCCAGCATTTT
>once|TRBV7-9|TRBJ1-3|TRBD1
CASSPSPGTGSGAENTIYF
TGTGCCAGCAGCCCTAGTCCCGGGACAGGGTCGGGAGCTGAAAACACCATATATTTT
>.|TRBV5-4|TRBJ2-1|TRBD1
CASSLSRQGANEQFF
TGTGCCAGCAGCTTGAGCAGACAGGGGGCCAATGAGCAGTTCTTC